The subject of this entry is one T cell receptor (beta chain). The antigen remains undetermined. Mismatch with germline at one junction end may stem from a read error. This entry comes from a study of OX40 agonist ivuxolimab in advanced cancers. In the study overall: Two patients with cutaneous melanoma and one with hepatocellular carcinoma, three in total, showed partial responses. Study results and caveats: CD8+ T cells (on average) carried more expanded clones than CD4+ T cells.

Germline V gene sequence: CDR1 SGHTA, CDR2 FQGNSA. CDR3 length: 15 amino acids. Produced via immunoSEQ multiplex PCR; TCRdb's table is partial and in-frame only. The sample has about 7,700 clones; approximately 85% are singletons. The TCR was taken from an adult with an advanced solid tumor such as melanoma, head and neck, liver or kidney cancer. The V call is TRBV7-2, the J call TRBJ2-3; 8 bases are shared with TRBD2. Here the sequenced sample was CD4+ or CD8+ T cells sorted from blood, taken in a trial of the OX40 agonist ivuxolimab. CDR3 in DNA: TGTGCCACCAGCTTACGGGGGGGGGCGGGGCATACGCAGTATTTT. Its protein product is CATSLRGGAGHTQYF. Complete variable domain (other parts from reference TRBV7-2 and TRBJ2-3): GAGVSQSPSNKVTEKGKDVELRCDPISGHTALYWYRQSLGQGLEFLIYFQGNSAPDKSGLPSDRFSAERTGGSVSTLTIQRTQQEDSAVYLCATSLRGGAGHTQYFGPGTRLTVL.